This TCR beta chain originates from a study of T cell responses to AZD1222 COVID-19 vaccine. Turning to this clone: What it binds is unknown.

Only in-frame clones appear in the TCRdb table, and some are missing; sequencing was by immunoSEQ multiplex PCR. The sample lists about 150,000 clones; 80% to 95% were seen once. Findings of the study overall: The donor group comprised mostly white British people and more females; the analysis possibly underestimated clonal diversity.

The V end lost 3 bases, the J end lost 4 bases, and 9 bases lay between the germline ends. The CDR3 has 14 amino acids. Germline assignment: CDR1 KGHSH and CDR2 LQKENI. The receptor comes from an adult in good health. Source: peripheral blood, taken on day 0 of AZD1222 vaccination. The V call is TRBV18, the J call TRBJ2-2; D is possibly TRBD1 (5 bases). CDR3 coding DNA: TGTGCCAGCTCACCGGACATCGTCACCGGGGAGCTGTTTTTT. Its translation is CASSPDIVTGELFF.